Below, one T cell receptor beta chain is given with its context. This clonotype was found a few times. Its binding antigen is unknown. The input lacks base qualities; no much larger clone sits a single base away. The receptor library was made with 5' RACE. Sequencing used an Illumina HiSeq 2000. Template switching added a universal primer binding site, and the final cDNA carried a unique molecular identifier that allowed TCR cDNA molecules to be counted accurately. Specific primers in the conserved constant-segment region were used to synthesize first-strand cDNA for TCR alpha and beta chains. Each cDNA library was double barcoded, with a SMART-Mk sample barcode plus Illumina barcodes, to control for contamination. Two successive PCR steps introduced TruSeq adapter sequences along with Illumina sample barcodes. The Illumina HiSeq platform was used with custom primers to sequence TCR alpha and beta cDNA libraries. The paper's data handling went like this. Unique molecular identifiers were extracted from raw reads with MiGEC, and CDR3 positions were determined with MiXCR. Recombination models were inferred per individual with the repgenHMM and IGoR tools using an EM algorithm. The analysis of shared clonotypes was done with the tcR package in R, with sharing normalized by the product of cloneset sizes. To study raw recombination free of thymic and clonal selection effects, out-of-frame nonproductive sequences were analyzed. Using fastp trimming at Q25 and MiXCR clonotype assembly, TCRdb reanalyzed the public sequencing data and kept in-frame beta chains. Rows are combined by CDR3 protein, so each entry shows the most common genes and DNA. These V and J calls are TCRdb output, not the study's own analysis. This sample lists about 340,000 distinct CDR3 sequences; approximately 9.1% were detected once. Of the sample, roughly 9% is held by the ten largest clones.

CDR1 SGHDT and CDR2 YYEEEE are derived from the germline V gene. The cysteine opens and the phenylalanine closes a CDR3 of 15 amino acids. This entry keeps only the CDR3 DNA: 45 bases, framed from base 1. V is shortened by 1 base, J by 2 bases, and the region joining them spans 11 bases. The data were obtained in a study of identical twins (dated by TCRdb to the mid-2010s). Describing the broader study: The study deep-sequenced TCR alpha and beta repertoires from monozygotic twins, unrelated adults of various ages and cord blood to test whether fetal clonotypes persist. To rule out contamination, replicate twin experiments were performed at different times with different library preparation protocols.

Only healthy Caucasian donors were included. The study also sequenced three unrelated non-twin adults: a male aged 18 to 30, a male aged 50 to 59 and a female aged 50 to 59. Miltenyi CD45RO+ enrichment and human naive T-cell isolation kits were used to isolate memory (CD45RO+) and naive T cells from PBMC. Summary of the overall study and its limitations: Because the same donors could not be followed over many years, the conclusions depended on cross-sectional statistical analysis. In beta out-of-frame sequences, excess twin sharing was weaker, because having fewer shared sequences lowered the signal-to-noise ratio. In monozygotic twins, recombination models systematically underestimated out-of-frame TCR alpha sharing, but the models matched the sharing seen between unrelated individuals. Abundant cord blood beta clonotypes had fewer insertions, young adult naive repertoires showed a similar but weaker trend, and memory repertoires showed no such trend. Invariant T cells such as MAIT and iNKT could partly confound zero-insertion analyses, although diverse VJ usage argued against such confounding for most clonotypes. Compared with coincidental sharing between unrelated individuals, out-of-frame TCR alpha sequences shared between twins showed an excess of sequences with low generation probability.

The receptor was derived from a woman aged 45-65 years in good health. The specimen was naive T cells sorted from blood. The cell subset or site tag for this specimen amounts to: cells isolated with a human naive T-cell isolation kit. Recombination connected TRBV5-6 to TRBJ2-3; D gene: possibly TRBD2, on 5 matching bases. In nucleotides, the sequence is TGTGCCAGCAGCTTGCCGGTCGGGGACACAGATACGCAGTATTTT. Translation gives CASSLPVGDTDTQYF.